This TCR beta chain emerged from a study of blood T cell repertoires in COVID-19. This CDR3 comprises 14 residues. Germline values: CDR1 SGHAT, CDR2 FQNNGV. V shed 6 bases and J shed 0 bases, with 12 bases lying between them. Produced via immunoSEQ multiplex PCR; TCRdb's table is partial and in-frame only. The sample yields some 50,000 clones, 80% to 90% seen once. This clonotype was obtained from a man aged 45-65 years with acute or convalescent COVID-19. V gene TRBV11-2 combines with J gene TRBJ2-7; no definite D call. Sample: peripheral blood. The CDR3 region is CASSRFLSSYEQYF. The CDR3 DNA reads as TGTGCCAGCAGTCGTTTTCTTAGCTCCTACGAGCAGTACTTC.